The source of this TCR beta chain is a study of beta chain features in type 1 diabetes. A heparinised blood draw that averaged about 120 mL was obtained once from each donor. Study conclusions and caveats: Type 1 diabetes patients had moderately but significantly shorter TCRB CDR3s in all four CD4+ subsets.

The sequenced template was cDNA made from the entire isolated RNA. Generated by immunoSEQ multiplex PCR, the TCRdb table keeps only in-frame clones and is missing some. The repertoire holds some 400,000 clones, approximately 16% seen once, with approximately 0.019% in the top ten. This clone was seen a few times. Its antigen is undetermined. In the same sample, other DNA sequences code for this CDR3. Germline loops: CDR1 SQVTM, CDR2 ANQGSEA. CDR3 size: 12 residues. V lost 1 base to trimming and J lost 5 bases, with 9 bases between them. Material: naive CD4+ T cells from blood. The chain has TRBV29-1 and TRBJ2-7; D gene unclear. This clonotype originated in a woman aged 18-30 years in good health. CDR3 sequence: CSVEGSRHEQYF. The CDR3 nucleotides are TGCAGCGTTGAAGGGAGTAGGCACGAGCAGTACTTC.